This T cell receptor beta chain was retrieved from a study of blood T cell repertoires in COVID-19. About the study: Samples of COVID-19 (acute and convalescent) were obtained from the United States, Italy and Spain. The cDNA or gDNA used as material had been derived from T cells, B-cell-depleted T cells, or PBMCs.

This CDR3 has 16 amino acids. Germline CDR1 and CDR2: SGHTA and FQGNSA. V lost 6 bases and J lost 4; bases outside the gene matches: 8. Using immunoSEQ multiplex PCR, the repertoire was profiled, and TCRdb retains in-frame clones only, with some absent. This sample has 150,000 to 200,000 clones, with roughly nine tenths found just once. This chain links TRBV7-2 with TRBJ1-4; 10 nucleotides match TRBD1. The sample taken for sequencing was peripheral blood. The TCR originated in a man aged 50-59 years with acute or convalescent COVID-19. CDR3 DNA: TGTGCCAGCAGACCCACCGGGACAGGGGTTAATGAAAAACTGTTTTTT. Its protein is CASRPTGTGVNEKLFF.